A single sample gave rise to the 25 T cell receptor beta chains below, sequenced in a study of cytomegalovirus exposure and HLA in healthy donors. This table comes from immunoSEQ multiplex PCR, and its TCRdb copy is limited to in-frame clones, with some not included. In the table there are 250,000 to 300,000 clones, 65% to 90% of which are singletons. The sequenced sample was PBMCs. These receptors all stem from a young woman in good health and CMV-seronegative.

V and J are TRBV4-2 and TRBJ2-7, with 12 bases that match TRBD2. Germline CDR1 and CDR2: LGHNA and YNFKEQ. Germline trimming cut 0 bases from V and 2 bases from J; bases unmatched to any gene: 8. The CDR3 is 18 amino acids. The CDR3 loop is CASSQDRTSGITTYEQYF. CDR3 DNA: TGTGCCAGCAGCCAAGATAGGACTAGCGGGATCACAACCTACGAGCAGTACTTC.

V and J are TRBV30 and TRBJ2-3; 9 bases agree with TRBD1. The CDR3 spans 15 residues. With 2 bases clipped from V and 2 bases from J, the junction kept 5 bases outside the gene matches. The V gene's germline CDR1 is GTSNPN and CDR2 SVGIG (reference sequence). The CDR3 DNA is TGTGCCTGGAGTCCCGGGACAGGGCTCACAGATACGCAGTATTTT. Amino acid sequence: CAWSPGTGLTDTQYF.

The rearrangement uses TRBV18 and TRBJ1-6; no clear D gene. Germline lookup yields CDR1 KGHSH and CDR2 LQKENI. There are 14 residues in the CDR3. The V gene lost 2 bases and the J gene lost 7 bases, with 9 bases spanning the gap. The CDR3 sequence is CASSPEGRNSPLHF. DNA for the CDR3: TGTGCCAGCTCACCAGAGGGAAGGAATTCACCCCTCCACTTT.

The chain uses TRBV5-1 and TRBJ2-1, with 13 nucleotides matching TRBD2. Germline V gene lookup returns CDR1 SGHRS and CDR2 YFSETQ. Germline trimming cut 4 bases from V and 2 bases from J; bases unmatched to any gene: 0. This CDR3 has 15 amino acids. DNA of the CDR3: TGCGCCAGCAGCGGGACTAGCGGGGCCTACAATGAGCAGTTCTTC. Its protein is CASSGTSGAYNEQFF.

V gene TRBV9 combines with J gene TRBJ1-5, with 8 positions matching TRBD1. Germline CDR1 SGDLS, CDR2 YYNGEE. The trim removed 3 bases at V and 9 bases at J, leaving 8 bases unmatched. This CDR3 comprises 14 residues. The CDR3 loop reads CASSASGGARPQHF. The CDR3 DNA sequence: TGTGCCAGCAGCGCTTCAGGGGGCGCGCGGCCCCAGCATTTT.

Here the CDR3 reads CASSRGEFFNQPQHF. CDR3 nucleotides: TGTGCCAGCAGCCGGGGGGAGTTCTTCAATCAGCCCCAGCATTTT. This chain joins TRBV7-9 and TRBJ1-5, with a tentative D call TRBD1 (5 bases). The CDR3 extends over 15 amino acids. Trimming took 5 bases from V and 3 from J, leaving 14 bases between them. Germline V lookup: CDR1 SEHNR, CDR2 FQNEAQ (reference sequence).

The V gene is TRBV5-4, the J gene TRBJ2-3; the match to TRBD2 covers 7 bases. This CDR3 has 16 residues. Germline CDR1 reads SGHNT; CDR2 reads YYREEE (reference sequence). V gave up 1 base and J gave up 3 bases; unmatched junction bases: 8. The CDR3 loop reads CASSLLREEFTDTQYF. CDR3 coding DNA: TGTGCCAGCAGCTTGTTACGGGAGGAGTTTACAGATACGCAGTATTTT.

This sequence joins TRBV7-8 and TRBJ1-1; D unresolved. CDR3 length equals 14 residues. Trimming took off 1 base at V and 4 bases at J, with 10 bases between the two ends. CDR1 is SGHVS and CDR2 is FQNEAQ in the germline V gene. The CDR3 is CASSLVRESTEAFF. Here the CDR3 DNA reads TGTGCCAGCAGCTTAGTTCGGGAGTCCACTGAAGCTTTCTTT.

V usage is TRBV30 and J usage is TRBJ2-5; the match to TRBD1 covers 9 bases. CDR3 size: 14 residues. The germline gives CDR1 GTSNPN, CDR2 SVGIG (reference sequence). Germline trimming cut 5 bases from V and 2 bases from J; bases unmatched to any gene: 6. The CDR3 nucleotides are TGTGCCTGGGGACGGGGACAGGGACAAGAGACCCAGTACTTC. It codes for CAWGRGQGQETQYF.

The gene calls are TRBV28 and TRBJ1-4; D remains ambiguous. The CDR3 loop spans 13 amino acids. CDR1 is MDHEN, CDR2 SYDVKM, per germline. The V end lost 5 bases, the J end lost 6 bases, and 10 bases lay between the germline ends. CDR3 nucleotide sequence: TGTGCCAGCAGTCTCGGGTCGGATGAAAAACTGTTTTTT. Protein sequence: CASSLGSDEKLFF.

The rearrangement joins TRBV4-2 to TRBJ2-5, with D tentatively TRBD2 (5 bases). Germline-derived CDR1 and CDR2 are LGHNA and YNFKEQ. The V gene lost 4 bases and the J gene lost 1 base, with 13 bases spanning the gap. The CDR3 spans 15 residues. The CDR3 nucleotides read TGTGCCAGCAGCCTTGAGCGGCACTCCCAAGAGACCCAGTACTTC. Translating gives CASSLERHSQETQYF.

This chain joins TRBV5-4 and TRBJ2-5; maybe TRBD2 (6 bases). Trimming removed 6 bases at V and 5 bases at J, with 11 bases between. Germline loops: CDR1 SGHNT, CDR2 YYREEE (reference sequence). This CDR3 region has 12 residues. CDR3 sequence reads: CASNPEGETQYF. CDR3 nucleotides: TGTGCCAGCAATCCGGAGGGGGAGACCCAGTACTTC.

The table lists this clone with a few counts. V is TRBV9 and J is TRBJ2-7, with 13 positions matching TRBD2. The CDR3 sequence is 15 residues long. The J segment lost 7 bases and the V segment lost 4 bases, leaving 8 bases of the junction unmatched. Germline V gene sequence: CDR1 SGDLS, CDR2 YYNGEE. The CDR3 DNA follows: TGTGCCAGCAGCACGGGACTAGCGGGACAGAGGGAGCAGTACTTC. Translating it yields CASSTGLAGQREQYF. Looking up the rest from reference TRBV9 and TRBJ2-7 gives the full variable domain: DSGVTQTPKHLITATGQRVTLRCSPRSGDLSVYWYQQSLDQGLQFLIQYYNGEERAKGNILERFSAQQFPDLHSELNLSSLELGDSALYFCASSTGLAGQREQYFGPGTRLTVT.

This chain links TRBV2 with TRBJ1-2; 8 bases are a match to TRBD1. The length of the CDR3 is 14 residues. The V gene end was trimmed by 7 bases and the J gene end by 2 bases; junction bases not matched to a gene: 6. Germline assignment: CDR1 SNHLY and CDR2 FYNNEI. The CDR3: CASILRGLNYGYTF. The CDR3 DNA reads TGTGCCAGCATACTCAGGGGGCTGAACTATGGCTACACCTTC.

The chain joins TRBV7-6 to TRBJ1-5, with a tentative D call TRBD1 (5 bases). The germline V and J ends were trimmed by 8 bases and 0 bases, with 17 bases remaining between them. CDR1 SGHVS and CDR2 FNYEAQ come from the germline V gene. This CDR3 is built from 16 residues. In DNA, the CDR3 is TGTGCCAGCTCGCGGCCCCAAGACAGTAGCAATCAGCCCCAGCATTTT. Protein: CASSRPQDSSNQPQHF.

The chain is built from TRBV4-3 and TRBJ2-1, with 11 bases fitting TRBD2. The CDR3 is 17 residues long. Germline lookup yields CDR1 LGHNA and CDR2 YSLEER. V lost 1 base, J lost 5 bases, and 7 bases stayed unmatched. In DNA, the CDR3 is TGCGCCAGCAGCCAAGGGGACCTAGCGGGGGGCCACAATGAGCAGTTCTTC. Translating gives CASSQGDLAGGHNEQFF.

J is TRBJ2-2 and V is TRBV27, with 9 bases aligning to TRBD1. Trimming took 0 bases from V and 0 from J; bases not matched to a gene: 2. CDR3 length: 17 amino acids. Germline values: CDR1 MNHEY, CDR2 SMNVEV (reference sequence). The CDR3 loop is CASSLSNRGPNTGELFF. Here the CDR3 DNA reads TGTGCCAGCAGTTTATCGAACAGGGGGCCGAACACCGGGGAGCTGTTTTTT.

A word on this clone: Other DNA sequences in the same sample also yield this CDR3. The V call is TRBV10-2, the J call TRBJ2-2, with 7 nucleotides matching TRBD1. V was pared by 6 bases and J by 2 bases, with 6 bases of the junction left unmatched. CDR3 length: 15 amino acids. Germline CDR1 is WSHSY and CDR2 is SAAADI. The CDR3: CASSRQGANTGELFF. As DNA, the CDR3 is TGCGCCAGCAGCAGACAGGGCGCCAACACCGGGGAGCTGTTTTTT.

To note about this clone: This may arise from a read error, as a much more abundant clone is one base away. The chain is built from TRBV28 and TRBJ2-3, with 13 nucleotides matching TRBD2. The CDR3 is 15 amino acids. Per germline, CDR1 MDHEN and CDR2 SYDVKM. With V trimmed by 5 bases and J by 1 base, 0 bases remained unmatched. The DNA of the CDR3 is TGTGCCAGCAGTGGGACTAGCGGGGGCACAGATACGCAGTATTTT. Translation gives CASSGTSGGTDTQYF. The entire variable domain, with the rest obtained from reference TRBV28 and TRBJ2-3, is as follows: DVKVTQSSRYLVKRTGEKVFLECVQDMDHENMFWYRQDPGLGLRLIYFSYDVKMKEKGDIPEGYSVSREKKERFSLILESASTNQTSMYLCASSGTSGGTDTQYFGPGTRLTVL.

This clone was observed once. The rearrangement links TRBV29-1 to TRBJ2-2, with D unresolved. CDR1 is SQVTM, CDR2 ANQGSEA, per germline. CDR3 length: 14 residues. Trimming shortened V by 7 bases and J by 4 bases, and 16 bases separated the two germline ends. The CDR3 region has the DNA TGCAGCGGCCGGCCGGCAGGCTCCACCGGGGAGCTGTTTTTT. Translated: CSGRPAGSTGELFF.

This clone was seen only once. The rearrangement links TRBV28 to TRBJ1-2; 9 bases match TRBD1. Looked up from germline, CDR1 is MDHEN and CDR2 is SYDVKM. With V trimmed by 4 bases and J by 7 bases, 7 bases remained unmatched. There are 14 residues in the CDR3. In DNA form, the CDR3 reads TGTGCCAGCAGTTCTCATACAGGGGGCTCTGGCTACACCTTC. The encoded protein is CASSSHTGGSGYTF.

The chain is built from TRBV29-1 and TRBJ2-2; 7 nucleotides line up with TRBD2. The V gene's germline CDR1 is SQVTM and CDR2 ANQGSEA. The CDR3 covers 13 residues. V gave up 7 bases and J gave up 6 bases; unmatched junction bases: 8. The CDR3 DNA sequence: TGCAGCGCCGGTCAGGCGGGGGCCGGGGAGCTGTTTTTT. This encodes CSAGQAGAGELFF.

J is TRBJ2-1 and V is TRBV5-1; 10 nucleotides match TRBD2. Germline loops: CDR1 SGHRS, CDR2 YFSETQ. Trimming at V came to 4 bases and at J to 8 bases, leaving 6 bases not matched to a gene. The CDR3 contains 14 residues. The CDR3, as DNA: TGCGCCAGCAGCGCTAGCGGGAGTGGGGATGAGCAGTTCTTC. Translation: CASSASGSGDEQFF.

The V and J genes are TRBV19 and TRBJ2-2, with TRBD1 as a possible D gene (7 bases). V lost 5 bases, J lost 3 bases, and 16 bases lay in between. CDR1 and CDR2 from the germline V gene are LNHDA and SQIVND (reference sequence). The CDR3 is made up of 16 amino acids. The CDR3 bases are TGTGCCAGTAGTGCCGGAGGGGGCCGGTACACCGGGGAGCTGTTTTTT. Its protein product is CASSAGGGRYTGELFF.

The chain employs TRBV30 and TRBJ2-5; TRBD1 matches at 7 bases. The CDR3 extends over 11 amino acids. V lost 4 bases, J lost 9 bases, and 5 bases stayed unmatched. The germline V gene has CDR1 GTSNPN and CDR2 SVGIG (reference sequence). This chain's CDR3 is CAWTSDRAQYF. The CDR3 DNA reads TGTGCCTGGACCAGCGACAGGGCCCAGTACTTC.